This passage covers 2 T cell receptor beta chains from one sample sequenced in a study of human T cells and chemical hapten exposure. TCRdb re-called the RACE reads through MiXCR, storing one row per CDR3 protein. The sample yields a few hundred thousand distinct CDR3 sequences, about 6% seen once. Time point specified: patch test 2, 6 weeks after DPC sensitization. Treatment denoted: therapeutic diphenylcyclopropenone sensitization with weekly scalp DPC. The sequences come from whole blood, collected in connection with sensitization to the hapten diphenylcyclopropenone (DPC). The receptors stem from a woman younger than 30 with alopecia areata. Some clones in this sample may be carry-over from other donors' samples.

The J gene is TRBJ1-2, the V gene TRBV6-5; 7 bases align to TRBD1. V was pared by 6 bases and J by 4 bases, with 5 bases of the junction left unmatched. Germline V lookup: CDR1 MNHEY, CDR2 SVGAGI. CDR3 length equals 13 residues. DNA for the CDR3: TGTGCCAGCAGGGAACAGGGGAGCTATGGCTACACCTTC. This codes for CASREQGSYGYTF.

The chain has TRBV2 and TRBJ1-2, with D tentatively TRBD1 (6 bases). CDR3 length: 12 amino acids. Per the germline V gene, CDR1 is SNHLY and CDR2 is FYNNEI. V lost 3 bases and J lost 4, with 6 bases in between. The DNA of the CDR3 is TGTGCCAGCAGTGAGGACAGCTATGGCTACACCTTC. It is translated as CASSEDSYGYTF.